This T cell receptor (beta chain) was documented in a study of PD-1 blockade in classical Hodgkin lymphoma. Study context: Each patient was given nivolumab 3 mg/kg through a vein every 2 weeks.

A few counts support this clone. Antigen: not known. Profiling relied on immunoSEQ multiplex PCR, and the TCRdb table lists in-frame clones only, not all of them. In the table there are 100,000 to 120,000 clones, roughly nine tenths of which are singletons. CDR1 and CDR2 from the germline V gene are MGHDK and SYGVNS. V lost 3 bases to trimming and J lost 4 bases, with 12 bases between them. The length of the CDR3 is 15 residues. Study outcomes and limitations: Significantly greater TCR diversity emerged by C4D1 in CD4+ cells but not CD8+ cells. Complete responders' baseline diversity resembled that of newly diagnosed patients.

With no exception, relapse followed autologous stem cell transplantation in all patients, and brentuximab vedotin exposure varied. The rearrangement joins TRBV25-1 to TRBJ2-2; a possible D gene is TRBD1 (6 bases). The material sequenced was peripheral blood mononuclear cells (PBMCs), taken before the second cycle of nivolumab. This TCR came from a human donor with classical Hodgkin lymphoma. In nucleotides, the CDR3 is TGTGCCAGCAGTGAGCAGGGGCAAGTCACCGGGGAGCTGTTTTTT. The encoded protein is CASSEQGQVTGELFF.